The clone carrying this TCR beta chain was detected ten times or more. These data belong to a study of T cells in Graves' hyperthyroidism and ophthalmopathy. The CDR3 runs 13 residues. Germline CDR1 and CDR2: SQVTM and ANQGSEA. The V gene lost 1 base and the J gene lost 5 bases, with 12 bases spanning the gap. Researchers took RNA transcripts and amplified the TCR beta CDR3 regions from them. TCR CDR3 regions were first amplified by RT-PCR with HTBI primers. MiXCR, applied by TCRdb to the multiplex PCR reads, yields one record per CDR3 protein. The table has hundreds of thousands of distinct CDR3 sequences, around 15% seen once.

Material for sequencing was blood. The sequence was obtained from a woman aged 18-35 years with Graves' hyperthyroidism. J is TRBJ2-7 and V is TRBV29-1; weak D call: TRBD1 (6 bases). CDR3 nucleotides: TGCAGCGTTGAAGGCCAGGGGCTCGACGAGCAGTACTTC. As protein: CSVEGQGLDEQYF.